This T cell receptor (beta chain) is drawn from a study of cytomegalovirus exposure and HLA in healthy donors. The germline V gene encodes CDR1 MNHNY and CDR2 SVGAGI (reference sequence). There are 13 residues in the CDR3. With 5 bases clipped from V and 6 bases from J, the junction kept 5 bases outside the gene matches. Amplification used 60 Vbeta primers and 13 Jbeta primers. Assay: immunoSEQ multiplex PCR; the TCRdb copy retains only in-frame clones and omits some. The table shows 150,000 or so clones, with around 80% occurring only once. The sample was PBMCs. The TCR sequence derives from a woman between 45 and 65 years old in good health and CMV-seropositive. This sequence joins TRBV6-6 and TRBJ1-1; 8 nucleotides match TRBD1. Here the CDR3 reads CASSQDRVSEAFF. CDR3 DNA sequence: TGTGCCAGCAGTCAGGACAGGGTTTCTGAAGCTTTCTTT.